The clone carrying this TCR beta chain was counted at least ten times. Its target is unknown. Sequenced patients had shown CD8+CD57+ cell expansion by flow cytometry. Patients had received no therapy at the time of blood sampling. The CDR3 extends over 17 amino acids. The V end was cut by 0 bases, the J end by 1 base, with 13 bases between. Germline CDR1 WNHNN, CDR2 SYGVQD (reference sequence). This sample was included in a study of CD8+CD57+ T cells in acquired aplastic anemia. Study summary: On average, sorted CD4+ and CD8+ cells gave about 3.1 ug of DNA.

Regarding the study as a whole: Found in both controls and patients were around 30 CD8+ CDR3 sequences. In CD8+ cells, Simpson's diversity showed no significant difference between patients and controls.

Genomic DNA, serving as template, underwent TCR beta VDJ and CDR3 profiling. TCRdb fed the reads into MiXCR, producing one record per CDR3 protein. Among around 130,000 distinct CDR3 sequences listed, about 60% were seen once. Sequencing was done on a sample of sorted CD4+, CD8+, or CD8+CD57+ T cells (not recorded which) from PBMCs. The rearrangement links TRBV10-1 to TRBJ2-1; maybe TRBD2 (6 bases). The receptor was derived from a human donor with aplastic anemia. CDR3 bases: TGCGCCAGCAGTGAGTCGACTAGAGGACTGTCCTACAATGAGCAGTTCTTC. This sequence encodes CASSESTRGLSYNEQFF.